The next 27 T cell receptor beta chains were all read from a single sample in a study of cytomegalovirus exposure and HLA in healthy donors. Both 60 Vbeta primers and 13 Jbeta primers went into the PCR. Only in-frame clones appear in the TCRdb table, and some are missing; sequencing was by immunoSEQ multiplex PCR. This table has under 250,000 clones, 70% to 90% appearing once. Sequencing input: PBMCs. The receptors come from a girl aged 2-10 years in good health and CMV-seronegative.

The gene calls are TRBV2 and TRBJ1-1, with 8 bases aligning to TRBD1. V gave up 4 bases and J gave up 3 bases; unmatched junction bases: 4. The length of the CDR3 is 14 residues. Germline CDR1 and CDR2: SNHLY and FYNNEI. The CDR3 sequence is CASSAQGAHTEAFF. DNA for the CDR3: TGTGCCAGCAGTGCTCAGGGGGCGCACACTGAAGCTTTCTTT.

This clone was seen a single time. The chain combines TRBV20-1 with TRBJ1-1; no reliable D call. This CDR3 contains 10 residues. Deletions cut 3 bases from V and 11 bases from J, with 10 bases between. Germline-derived CDR1 and CDR2 are DFQATT and SNEGSKA (reference sequence). CDR3 DNA sequence: TGCAGTGCTAGGGCCAATTCGGCTTTCTTT. This gives the protein CSARANSAFF.

This clone was counted only a few times. The V gene is TRBV6-6, the J gene TRBJ1-2; D might be TRBD1 (5 bases). The CDR3 length is 16 residues. Per the germline V gene, CDR1 is MNHNY and CDR2 is SVGAGI (reference sequence). V shed 10 bases and J shed 0 bases, with 21 bases lying between them. The CDR3: CATTLGGRATNYGYTF. The CDR3 DNA is TGTGCCACCACCTTGGGCGGCAGGGCCACTAACTATGGCTACACCTTC.

There are a few counts of this clone. V gene TRBV7-9 combines with J gene TRBJ1-2; D is possibly TRBD1 (5 bases). Germline V gene sequence: CDR1 SEHNR, CDR2 FQNEAQ (reference sequence). CDR3 size: 13 residues. The V end was cut by 2 bases, the J end by 8 bases, with 12 bases between. CDR3 DNA: TGTGCCAGCAGCTTACTTTTGGGGCTAGGCTACACCTTC. This sequence encodes CASSLLLGLGYTF.

The chain is built from TRBV29-1 and TRBJ2-4; 7 bases match TRBD2. After removal of 7 bases from V and 9 bases from J, the junction contained 9 bases not matched to a gene. The CDR3 is made up of 12 amino acids. Germline-derived CDR1 and CDR2 are SQVTM and ANQGSEA. CDR3 sequence (DNA): TGCAGCGCGGGGGGTAATGGGGGCATTCAGTACTTC. It encodes CSAGGNGGIQYF.

The gene calls are TRBV5-5 and TRBJ1-1; no clear D gene. The CDR3 spans 15 residues. Germline CDR1 SGHKS, CDR2 YYEKEE (reference sequence). V was trimmed by 6 bases and J by 3 bases, leaving 18 bases between them. The DNA for the CDR3 is TGTGCCAGCACCTCTCGAGGTCCTGAGGACACTGAAGCTTTCTTT. It translates to CASTSRGPEDTEAFF.

This chain links TRBV30 with TRBJ1-2, with 7 bases that match TRBD1. The CDR3 loop spans 14 amino acids. Trimming removed 0 bases from V and 13 bases from J; junction bases left unmatched: 14. The germline CDR1 and CDR2 sequences are GTSNPN and SVGIG (reference sequence). CDR3 DNA: TGTGCCTGGAGTGTGGTGGAGGGGGCGAGGGGGTCCACCTTC. This codes for CAWSVVEGARGSTF. The complete variable domain, with remaining parts taken from reference TRBV30 and TRBJ1-2, reads SQTIHQWPATLVQPVGSPLSLECTVEGTSNPNLYWYRQAAGRGLQLLFYSVGIGQISSEVPQNLSASRPQDRQFILSSKKLLLSDSGFYLCAWSVVEGARGSTFGSGTRLTVV.

This chain connects TRBV27 to TRBJ1-1; a possible D gene is TRBD1 (5 bases). Germline CDR1 and CDR2: MNHEY and SMNVEV (reference sequence). V gave up 4 bases and J gave up 6 bases, with 9 bases separating them. The length of the CDR3 is 12 residues. CDR3 nucleotides: TGTGCCAGCAGTTCCGGGGGGGCTGAAGCTTTCTTT. Translated, it gives CASSSGGAEAFF.

The chain carries TRBV5-4 and TRBJ1-2; TRBD1 aligns across 8 bases. J lost 4 bases, V lost 2 bases, and 13 bases had no gene match. Germline CDR1 SGHNT, CDR2 YYREEE (reference sequence). The length of the CDR3 is 17 residues. The CDR3 loop reads CASSLLTGAKGSYGYTF. The CDR3 nucleotides read TGTGCCAGCAGCTTATTGACAGGGGCGAAGGGATCCTATGGCTACACCTTC.

The chain is built from TRBV6-1 and TRBJ2-3, with TRBD2 matching over 12 bases. The CDR3 covers 15 residues. J was trimmed by 5 bases and V by 8 bases; bases with no gene match: 8. CDR1 is MNHNS and CDR2 is SASEGT in the germline V gene. The CDR3 DNA is TGTGCCAGCGCGCTAGCGGGGGGGCTTGAAGATACGCAGTATTTT. Translating it yields CASALAGGLEDTQYF.

The chain couples TRBV27 to TRBJ1-1; the match to TRBD1 covers 7 bases. V lost 6 bases and J lost 3; bases outside the gene matches: 4. Germline loops: CDR1 MNHEY, CDR2 SMNVEV (reference sequence). The CDR3 is 13 amino acids. CDR3 in DNA: TGTGCCAGCAGACAGGGGAGGTACACTGAAGCTTTCTTT. Protein: CASRQGRYTEAFF.

In nucleotides, the CDR3 is TGCAGCGTTGAACCGCCGGGACAGGAGAAAAACATTCAGTACTTC. It encodes CSVEPPGQEKNIQYF. This sequence joins TRBV29-1 and TRBJ2-4; TRBD1 matches 8 bases. CDR3 length: 15 residues. V lost 2 bases and J lost 4; bases outside the gene matches: 7. The germline CDR1 and CDR2 sequences are SQVTM and ANQGSEA. Filled out from reference TRBV29-1 and TRBJ2-4, the complete variable domain reads SAVISQKPSRDICQRGTSLTIQCQVDSQVTMMFWYRQQPGQSLTLIATANQGSEATYESGFVIDKFPISRPNLTFSTLTVSNMSPEDSSIYLCSVEPPGQEKNIQYFGAGTRLSVL.

The J gene is TRBJ2-4, the V gene TRBV6-5, with a weak D call TRBD2 (5 bases). This CDR3 comprises 16 residues. V was cut by 2 bases and J by 0 bases, with 11 bases left in between. Per germline, CDR1 MNHEY and CDR2 SVGAGI. The CDR3 is CASSYAPGLAKNIQYF. Written as DNA, the CDR3 is TGTGCCAGCAGTTACGCCCCAGGACTAGCCAAAAACATTCAGTACTTC.

This clone occurred a few times. This chain links TRBV9 with TRBJ2-2; the D is unclear. Germline loops: CDR1 SGDLS, CDR2 YYNGEE. This CDR3 is built from 15 residues. Trimming stripped 0 bases from V and 5 bases from J, with 11 bases between. For the CDR3, the DNA is TGTGCCAGCAGCGTAGGAGAGATGAGGACCGGGGAGCTGTTTTTT. Its protein product is CASSVGEMRTGELFF.

This chain connects TRBV29-1 to TRBJ2-6, with a tentative D call TRBD1 (6 bases). The germline gives CDR1 SQVTM, CDR2 ANQGSEA. This CDR3 is 14 amino acids long. The ends were cut back, 4 bases at V and 0 bases at J, with 7 bases in the middle. In nucleotides, the CDR3 is TGCAGCGTTGGGACAGACTCTGGGGCCAACGTCCTGACTTTC. Its translation is CSVGTDSGANVLTF.

The chain links TRBV10-3 to TRBJ2-3, with D tentatively TRBD2 (5 bases). CDR1 ENHRY and CDR2 SYGVKD come from the germline V gene. This CDR3 spans 16 amino acids. V was cut by 3 bases and J by 6 bases, with 19 bases left in between. In nucleotides, the CDR3 is TGTGCCATCAGTGATGAGGAGAAGCGGACCGAGGATACGCAGTATTTT. Its protein product is CAISDEEKRTEDTQYF.

V gene TRBV10-3 combines with J gene TRBJ2-7; the D is unclear. The CDR3 is 12 residues long. The V gene lost 4 bases and the J gene lost 2 bases, with 6 bases spanning the gap. CDR1 and CDR2 (germline): ENHRY, SYGVKD. In DNA form, the CDR3 reads TGTGCCATCAGTGGTTTCGCCTACGAGCAGTACTTC. It translates to CAISGFAYEQYF.

V and J are TRBV9 and TRBJ2-5; no clear D. The germline CDR1 and CDR2 sequences are SGDLS and YYNGEE. CDR3 length equals 13 residues. V gave up 2 bases and J gave up 5 bases, with 10 bases separating them. The CDR3 loop is CASSVGSWETQYF. The CDR3 nucleotides are TGTGCCAGCAGCGTCGGTAGTTGGGAGACCCAGTACTTC.

The rearrangement uses TRBV25-1 and TRBJ1-2; the D gene is possibly TRBD1 (5 bases). V lost 5 bases, J lost 2 bases, and 12 bases lay in between. Looked up from germline, CDR1 is MGHDK and CDR2 is SYGVNS. CDR3 size: 14 residues. The CDR3 DNA sequence: TGTGCCAGCAGTCCAGGGTTCCGGAACTATGGCTACACCTTC. This codes for CASSPGFRNYGYTF.

This clone was seen only once. This chain connects TRBV15 to TRBJ2-7, with D maybe TRBD2 (6 bases). Trimming took off 8 bases at V and 4 bases at J, with 21 bases between the two ends. Per germline, CDR1 LNHNV and CDR2 YYDKDF (reference sequence). The CDR3 length is 15 residues. CDR3 in DNA: TGTGCCACCTCCTTCCCCGCCCGCGGGGAATACGAGCAGTACTTC. Its protein is CATSFPARGEYEQYF.

J is TRBJ1-5 and V is TRBV19; tentatively, D is TRBD1 (5 bases). CDR1 is LNHDA, CDR2 SQIVND, per germline (reference sequence). Trimming left V 4 bases short and J 0 bases short, with 10 bases between. The CDR3 covers 15 residues. This CDR3 reads CASSTRAFSNQPQHF. As DNA, the CDR3 is TGTGCCAGTAGTACCAGGGCCTTTAGCAATCAGCCCCAGCATTTT.

The J gene is TRBJ2-1, the V gene TRBV9; no clear D gene. The V gene's germline CDR1 is SGDLS and CDR2 YYNGEE. V was cut by 1 base and J by 0 bases, with 8 bases left in between. The CDR3 is made up of 15 amino acids. The CDR3 sequence is CASSVTSSSYNEQFF. The CDR3 DNA sequence: TGTGCCAGCAGCGTAACTTCCTCCTCCTACAATGAGCAGTTCTTC.

In its sample, this clone was seen a few times. The chain recombines TRBV18 with TRBJ1-5; no clear D. Trimming left V 6 bases short and J 3 bases short, with 12 bases between. The CDR3 has 14 amino acids. Germline assignment: CDR1 KGHSH and CDR2 LQKENI. The CDR3 is CASSLDGYNQPQHF. For the CDR3, the DNA is TGTGCCAGCTCCCTAGACGGTTACAATCAGCCCCAGCATTTT.

The chain joins TRBV27 to TRBJ1-5; 10 bases align to TRBD1. CDR3 length equals 15 residues. In germline, CDR1 is MNHEY, CDR2 SMNVEV (reference sequence). The ends lost 4 bases at V and 5 bases at J; junction bases unmatched: 5. The CDR3 region is CASSSRDRGYQPQHF. CDR3 nucleotides: TGTGCCAGCAGTTCCCGGGACAGGGGCTATCAGCCCCAGCATTTT.

This rearrangement joins TRBV7-9 to TRBJ2-1; 8 bases agree with TRBD2. In germline, CDR1 is SEHNR, CDR2 FQNEAQ (reference sequence). The CDR3 is 16 residues long. The V and J ends lost 5 bases and 4 bases, in that order; junction bases with no gene match: 10. The CDR3 is CASSLSSGREYNEQFF. CDR3 coding DNA: TGTGCCAGCAGCCTTAGCAGCGGGAGAGAGTACAATGAGCAGTTCTTC.

This clone was seen a few times. The sample holds other DNA sequences that translate to the same CDR3. The chain joins TRBV5-1 to TRBJ2-3; TRBD2 aligns across 10 bases. The V gene end was trimmed by 1 base and the J gene end by 1 base; junction bases not matched to a gene: 0. The germline V gene encodes CDR1 SGHRS and CDR2 YFSETQ. The CDR3 runs to 15 residues. The CDR3 spells CASSLTSGGTDTQYF. CDR3 coding DNA: TGCGCCAGCAGCTTGACTAGCGGGGGCACAGATACGCAGTATTTT.

This clone was found once. The chain recombines TRBV27 with TRBJ2-2, with TRBD2 identical over 7 bases. V shed 3 bases and J 6 bases; nucleotides not matched to a gene: 7. This CDR3 has 15 amino acids. Germline CDR1 MNHEY, CDR2 SMNVEV (reference sequence). Here the CDR3 reads CASSFYGRAPGELFF. CDR3 nucleotide sequence: TGTGCCAGCAGTTTCTATGGGAGGGCCCCCGGGGAGCTGTTTTTT.